This TCR beta chain was identified during a study of PD-1 blockade in classical Hodgkin lymphoma. TCRdb's table, derived via immunoSEQ multiplex PCR, lists solely in-frame clones and lacks some. Of 70,000 or so clones listed, roughly 93% are singletons. Regarding this clone: Its antigen is currently unknown.

Per the germline V gene, CDR1 is GTSNPN and CDR2 is SVGIG (reference sequence). CDR3 size: 14 residues. V lost 3 bases to trimming and J lost 2 bases; unmatched junction nucleotides: 6. Study-wide findings and caveats: Repertoire differences lack defined causes, possibly disease activity or prior therapy. In newly diagnosed patients, baseline TCR diversity was reportedly below that of healthy donors.

The time point denotes: newly diagnosed, previously untreated cHL patient sample. The comparison group had newly diagnosed, previously untreated classical Hodgkin lymphoma. The chain has TRBV30 and TRBJ1-1, with 7 bases aligning to TRBD1. The material sequenced was peripheral blood mononuclear cells (PBMCs). The receptor comes from a human donor with classical Hodgkin lymphoma. The CDR3 bases are TGTGCCTGGAGCCAGGGGACAGTCAACACTGAAGCTTTCTTT. Protein sequence: CAWSQGTVNTEAFF.